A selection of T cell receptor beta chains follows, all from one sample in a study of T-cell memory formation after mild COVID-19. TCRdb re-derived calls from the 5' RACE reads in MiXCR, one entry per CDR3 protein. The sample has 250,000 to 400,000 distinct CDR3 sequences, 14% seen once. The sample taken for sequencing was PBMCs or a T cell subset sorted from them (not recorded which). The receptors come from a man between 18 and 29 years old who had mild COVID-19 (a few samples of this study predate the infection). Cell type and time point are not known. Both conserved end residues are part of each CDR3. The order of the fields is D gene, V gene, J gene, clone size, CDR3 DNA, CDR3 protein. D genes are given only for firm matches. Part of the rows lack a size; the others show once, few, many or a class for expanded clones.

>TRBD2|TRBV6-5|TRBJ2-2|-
TGTGCCAGCAGCCCTTGGGGGGGCGGGGAGCTGTTTTTT
CASSPWGGGELFF
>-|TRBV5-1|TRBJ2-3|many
TGCGCCAGCTCCGACCAGGGAGCCACAGATACGCAGTATTTT
CASSDQGATDTQYF
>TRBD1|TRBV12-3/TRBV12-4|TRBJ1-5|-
TGTGCCAGCAGTAAACTGGGACAGGGCAATCAGCCCCAGCATTTT
CASSKLGQGNQPQHF
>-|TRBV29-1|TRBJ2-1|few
TGCAGCGTTGTGCGTCAGGGCGGAATCAATGAGCAGTTCTTC
CSVVRQGGINEQFF
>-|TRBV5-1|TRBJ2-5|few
TGCGCCAGCAGCTCCCTACTACGGCCTGGGGAAGAGACCCAGTACTTC
CASSSLLRPGEETQYF
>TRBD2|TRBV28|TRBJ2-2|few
TGTGCCAGCAGTTATTTGGGACTAGCGAGGAACACCGGGGAGCTGTTTTTT
CASSYLGLARNTGELFF
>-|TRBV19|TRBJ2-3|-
TGTGCCAGTAGTATAGATCAATGGGAGAGCACAGATACGCAGTATTTT
CASSIDQWESTDTQYF
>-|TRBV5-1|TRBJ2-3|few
TGCGCCAGCAGCAGCTCCTCGCCGGGACACAGCACAGATACGCAGTATTTT
CASSSSSPGHSTDTQYF
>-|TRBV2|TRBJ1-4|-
TGTGCCAGCCGGCTTAGTGAAAAACTGTTTTTT
CASRLSEKLFF
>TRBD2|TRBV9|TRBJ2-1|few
TGTGCCAGCAGCGTAGTCCCTCTAGCGGGGGGGCCCTACAATGAGCAGTTCTTC
CASSVVPLAGGPYNEQFF
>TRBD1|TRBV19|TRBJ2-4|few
TGTGCCAGTCGACCACAGGGGGCTGTCAAAAACATTCAGTACTTC
CASRPQGAVKNIQYF
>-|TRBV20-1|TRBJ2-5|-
TGCAGTGCTAGAGATCCCGGCAGGGCCTGGGAGACCCAGTACTTC
CSARDPGRAWETQYF
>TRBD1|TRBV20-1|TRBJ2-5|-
TGCAGTGCTGTCCATCCGGGACAGGGTGTGACCCAGTACTTC
CSAVHPGQGVTQYF
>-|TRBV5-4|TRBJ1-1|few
TGTGCCAGCTCCCAGAGGGCGAACACTGAAGCTTTCTTT
CASSQRANTEAFF
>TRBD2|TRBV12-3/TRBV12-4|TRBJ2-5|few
TGTGCCAGCAGTTTCCTTCCCCAGCGGGAGGAGACCCAGTACTTC
CASSFLPQREETQYF
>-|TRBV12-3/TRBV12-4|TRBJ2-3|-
TGTGCCAGCAGTTTAAGAGGGGCCTCTGCAGATACGCAGTATTTT
CASSLRGASADTQYF
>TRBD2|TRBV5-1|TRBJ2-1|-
TGCGCCAGCAGCTTGGTTACTAGCGGGGGGGTTCCGGATGAGCAGTTCTTC
CASSLVTSGGVPDEQFF
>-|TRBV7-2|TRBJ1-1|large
TGTGCCAGCGGGCGGTTGGGGGCTTTCTTT
CASGRLGAFF
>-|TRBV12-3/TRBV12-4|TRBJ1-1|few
TGTGCCAGCAGTTTAGAGGGGCGAGAGACTGAAGCTTTCTTT
CASSLEGRETEAFF
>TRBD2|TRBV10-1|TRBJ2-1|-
TGCGCCAGCAGTGAGTCGGGGACTAGCGAATACAATGAGCAGTTCTTC
CASSESGTSEYNEQFF
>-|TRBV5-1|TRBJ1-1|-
TGCGCCAGCATCGGACAGAGCCGCCTTGAAGCTTTCTTT
CASIGQSRLEAFF
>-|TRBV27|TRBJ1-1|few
TGTGCCAGCAGTTTAAATCATGGACGGGGTTCCACTGAAGCTTTCTTT
CASSLNHGRGSTEAFF
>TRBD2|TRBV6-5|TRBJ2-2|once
TGTGCCAGCAGTTACACTAGTCTAGCGGGTAGAACCGGGGAGCTGTTTTTT
CASSYTSLAGRTGELFF
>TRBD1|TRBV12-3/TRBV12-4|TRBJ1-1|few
TGTGCCAGCAGCATCTACCCAGGGGGTGAAGCTTTCTTT
CASSIYPGGEAFF
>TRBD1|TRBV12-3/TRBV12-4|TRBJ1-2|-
TGTGCCAGCAGTAATGGACAGGGGGCTGGCTACACCTTC
CASSNGQGAGYTF
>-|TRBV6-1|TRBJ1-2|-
TGTGCCAGCAGTGATCTATGGGACCCCGGCTATGGCTACACCTTC
CASSDLWDPGYGYTF
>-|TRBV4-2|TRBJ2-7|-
TGTGCCAGCAGCCAAGCGGCAGACTACGAGCAGTACTTC
CASSQAADYEQYF
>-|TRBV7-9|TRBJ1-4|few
TGTGCCAGCAGCTTAGCGCAGCGAGAACTGTTTTTT
CASSLAQRELFF
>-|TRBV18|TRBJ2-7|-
TGTGCCAGCTCACCGAGAACAGGGATCTACGAGCAGTACTTC
CASSPRTGIYEQYF
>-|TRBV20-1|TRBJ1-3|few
TGCAGTGCTAGAGAACTTGGTAGAGGCTCTGGAAACACCATATATTTT
CSARELGRGSGNTIYF
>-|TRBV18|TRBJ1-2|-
TGTGCCAGCTCACCCGGACAACTGTCCTATGGCTACACCTTC
CASSPGQLSYGYTF
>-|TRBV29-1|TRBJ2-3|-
TGCAGCGTTCGAGGGGGAGATACGCAGTATTTT
CSVRGGDTQYF
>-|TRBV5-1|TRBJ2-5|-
TGCGCCAGCAGCTTGGCCTCGAATGTCCAAGAGACCCAGTACTTC
CASSLASNVQETQYF